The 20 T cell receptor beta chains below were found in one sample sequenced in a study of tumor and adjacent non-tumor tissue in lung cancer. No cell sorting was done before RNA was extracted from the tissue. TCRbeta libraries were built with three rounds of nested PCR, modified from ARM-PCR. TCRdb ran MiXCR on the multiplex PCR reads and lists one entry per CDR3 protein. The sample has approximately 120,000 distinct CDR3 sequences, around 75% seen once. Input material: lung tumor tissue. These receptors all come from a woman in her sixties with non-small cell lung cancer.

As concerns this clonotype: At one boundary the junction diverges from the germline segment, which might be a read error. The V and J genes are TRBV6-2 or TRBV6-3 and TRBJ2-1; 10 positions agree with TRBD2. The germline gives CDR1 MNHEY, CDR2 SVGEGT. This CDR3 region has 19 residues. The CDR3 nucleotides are TGTGTCAGCAGCGGGAGGGGGCGGCTACAGGGAAGCTCCTACAATGAGCAGTTCTTC. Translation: CVSSGRGRLQGSSYNEQFF.

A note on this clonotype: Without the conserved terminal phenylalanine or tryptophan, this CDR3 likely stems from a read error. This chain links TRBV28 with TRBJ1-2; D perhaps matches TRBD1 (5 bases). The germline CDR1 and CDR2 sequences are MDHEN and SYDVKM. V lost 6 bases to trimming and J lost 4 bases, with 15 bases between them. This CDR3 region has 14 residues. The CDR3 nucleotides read TGTGCCAGCAGAATTTATGGGACGGGCTATGGCTACACCCTC. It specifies CASRIYGTGYGYTL.

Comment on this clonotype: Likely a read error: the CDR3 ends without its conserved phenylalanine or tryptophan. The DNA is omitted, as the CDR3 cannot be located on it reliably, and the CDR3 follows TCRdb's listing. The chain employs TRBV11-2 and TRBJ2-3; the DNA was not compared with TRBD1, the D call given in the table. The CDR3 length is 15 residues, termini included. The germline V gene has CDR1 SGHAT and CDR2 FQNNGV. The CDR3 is CASSATGKATDTRYS.

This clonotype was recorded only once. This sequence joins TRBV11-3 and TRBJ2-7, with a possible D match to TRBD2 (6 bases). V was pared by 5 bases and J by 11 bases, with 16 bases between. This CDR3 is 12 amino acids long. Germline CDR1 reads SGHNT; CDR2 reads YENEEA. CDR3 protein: CASSRDSWEKYF. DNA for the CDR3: TGTGCCAGCAGCCGGGACTCTTGGGAGAAGTACTTC.

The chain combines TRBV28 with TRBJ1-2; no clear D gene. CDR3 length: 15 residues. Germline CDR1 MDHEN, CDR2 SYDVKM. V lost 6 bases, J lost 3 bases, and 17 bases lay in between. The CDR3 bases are TGTGCCAGCAGCATGAGACTGATTCTGGACTATGGCTACACCTTC. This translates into CASSMRLILDYGYTF.

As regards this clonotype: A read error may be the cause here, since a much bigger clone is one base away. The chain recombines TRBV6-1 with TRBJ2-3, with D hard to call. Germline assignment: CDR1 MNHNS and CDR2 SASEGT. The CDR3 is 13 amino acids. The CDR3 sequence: CACSEHYTDTQYF. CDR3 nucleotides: TGTGCCTGCAGTGAACACTACACAGATACGCAGTATTTT.

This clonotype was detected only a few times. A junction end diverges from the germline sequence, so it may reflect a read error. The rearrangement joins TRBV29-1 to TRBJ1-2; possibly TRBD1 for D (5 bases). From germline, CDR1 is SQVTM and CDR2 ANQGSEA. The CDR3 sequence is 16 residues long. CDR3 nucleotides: TGCAGCGTTGAGCTACTTGCCCAACAGGATAACTATCGCTACACCTTC. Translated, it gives CSVELLAQQDNYRYTF.

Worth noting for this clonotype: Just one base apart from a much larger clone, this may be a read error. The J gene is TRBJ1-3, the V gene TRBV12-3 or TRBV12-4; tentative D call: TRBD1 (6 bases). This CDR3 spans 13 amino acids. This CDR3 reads CASSPSTGKTIYF. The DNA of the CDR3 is TGTGCCAGCAGTCCCTCGACAGGAAAGACCATATATTTT.

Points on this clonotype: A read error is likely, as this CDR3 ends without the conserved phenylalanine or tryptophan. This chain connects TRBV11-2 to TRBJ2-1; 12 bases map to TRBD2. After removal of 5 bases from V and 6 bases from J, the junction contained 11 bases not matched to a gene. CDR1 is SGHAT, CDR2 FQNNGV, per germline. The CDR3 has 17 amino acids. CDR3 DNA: TGTGCCAGCAGCCCCCCCCAACTAGCGGGGGGCCTCAATGAGCAGTTCTTA. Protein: CASSPPQLAGGLNEQFL.

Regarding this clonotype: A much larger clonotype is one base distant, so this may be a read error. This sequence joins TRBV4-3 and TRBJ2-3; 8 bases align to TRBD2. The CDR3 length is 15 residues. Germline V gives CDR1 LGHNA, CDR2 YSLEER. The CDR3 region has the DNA TGCGCCAGCAGCCAAGAGAGCGGGAGAGCAGATGCGCAGTATTTT. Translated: CASSQESGRADAQYF.

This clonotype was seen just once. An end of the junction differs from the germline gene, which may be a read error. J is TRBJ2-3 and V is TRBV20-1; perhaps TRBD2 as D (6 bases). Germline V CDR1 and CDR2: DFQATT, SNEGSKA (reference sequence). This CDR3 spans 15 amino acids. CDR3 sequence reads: CSPKTSRYYTDTQYF. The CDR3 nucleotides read TGCAGTCCCAAGACTAGTCGCTATTACACAGATACGCAATATTTT.

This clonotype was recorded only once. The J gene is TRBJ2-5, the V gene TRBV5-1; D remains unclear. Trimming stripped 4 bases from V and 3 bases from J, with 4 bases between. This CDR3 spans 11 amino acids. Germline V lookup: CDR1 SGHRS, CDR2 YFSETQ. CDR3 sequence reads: CASSMEETQYF. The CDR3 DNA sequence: TGCGCCAGCAGCATGGAAGAGACCCAGTACTTC. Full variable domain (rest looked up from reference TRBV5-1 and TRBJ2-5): KAGVTQTPRYLIKTRGQQVTLSCSPISGHRSVSWYQQTPGQGLQFLFEYFSETQRNKGNFPGRFSGRQFSNSRSEMNVSTLELGDSALYLCASSMEETQYFGPGTRLLVL.

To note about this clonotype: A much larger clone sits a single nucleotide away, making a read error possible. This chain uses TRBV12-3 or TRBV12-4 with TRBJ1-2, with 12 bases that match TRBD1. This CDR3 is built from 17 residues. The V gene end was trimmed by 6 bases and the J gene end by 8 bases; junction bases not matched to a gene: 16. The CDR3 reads CASSPSGQGALLRGYTF. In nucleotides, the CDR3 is TGTGCCAGCAGCCCCTCGGGACAGGGGGCGCTTCTAAGAGGCTACACCTTC.

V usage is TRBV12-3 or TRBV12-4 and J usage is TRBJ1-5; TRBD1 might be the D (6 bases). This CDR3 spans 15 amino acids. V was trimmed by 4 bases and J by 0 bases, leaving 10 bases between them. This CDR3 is CASSSDRISNQPQHF. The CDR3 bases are TGTGCCAGCAGTTCCGACAGGATTAGCAATCAGCCCCAGCATTTT.

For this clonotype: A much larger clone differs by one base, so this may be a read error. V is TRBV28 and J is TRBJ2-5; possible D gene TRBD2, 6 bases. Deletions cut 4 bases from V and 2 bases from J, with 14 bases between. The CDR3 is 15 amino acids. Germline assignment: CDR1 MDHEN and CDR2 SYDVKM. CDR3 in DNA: TGTGCCAGCAGTTCGGCAAGGGACTTTCAAGAGACCCAGTACTTC. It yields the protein CASSSARDFQETQYF.

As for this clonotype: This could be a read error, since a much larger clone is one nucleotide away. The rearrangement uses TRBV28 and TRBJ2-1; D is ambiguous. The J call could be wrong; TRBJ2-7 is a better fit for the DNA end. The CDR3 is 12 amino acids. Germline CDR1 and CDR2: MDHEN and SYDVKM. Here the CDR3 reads CASSSSVGEQYF. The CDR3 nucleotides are TGTGCCAGCAGCTCCTCGGTCGGGGAGCAGTACTTC.

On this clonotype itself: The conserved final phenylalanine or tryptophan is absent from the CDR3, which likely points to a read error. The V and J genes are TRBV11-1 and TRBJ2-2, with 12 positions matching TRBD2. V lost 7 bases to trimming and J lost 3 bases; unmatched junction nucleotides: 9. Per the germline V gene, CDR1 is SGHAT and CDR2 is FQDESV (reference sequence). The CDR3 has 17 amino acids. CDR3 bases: TGTGCCAGCATCCCGCGACTAGCGGGAGAATACACCGGGGAGCTGTTTTTA. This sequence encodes CASIPRLAGEYTGELFL.

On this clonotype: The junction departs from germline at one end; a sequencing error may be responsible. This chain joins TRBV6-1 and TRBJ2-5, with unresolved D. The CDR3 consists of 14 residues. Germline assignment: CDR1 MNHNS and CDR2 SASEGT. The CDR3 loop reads CASSEGRRGETHYF. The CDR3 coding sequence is TGTGCCAGCAGTGAAGGCCGCCGAGGTGAAACCCACTACTTC.

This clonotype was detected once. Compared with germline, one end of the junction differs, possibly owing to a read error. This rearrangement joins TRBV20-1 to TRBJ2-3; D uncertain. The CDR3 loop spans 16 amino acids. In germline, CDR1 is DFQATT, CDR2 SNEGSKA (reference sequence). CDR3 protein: CIARDEEAVVAVTQYF. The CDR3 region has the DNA TGCATTGCTAGAGATGAAGAGGCAGTAGTGGCAGTTACGCAGTATTTT.

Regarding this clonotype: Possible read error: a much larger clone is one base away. DNA for the CDR3: TGTGCCAACAGCCCCCGGGACAGTCTCCCGTTTGTTCTGTTTTTT. As protein: CANSPRDSLPFVLFF. The chain is built from TRBV5-6 and TRBJ1-4, with TRBD1 matching 7 bases. The CDR3 contains 15 residues. Germline V gives CDR1 SGHDT, CDR2 YYEEEE. Full variable domain (missing parts from reference TRBV5-6 and TRBJ1-4): DAGVTQSPTHLIKTRGQQVTLRCSPKSGHDTVSWYQQALGQGPQFIFQYYEEEERQRGNFPDRFSGHQFPNYSSELNVNALLLGDSALYLCANSPRDSLPFVLFFGSGTQLSVL.